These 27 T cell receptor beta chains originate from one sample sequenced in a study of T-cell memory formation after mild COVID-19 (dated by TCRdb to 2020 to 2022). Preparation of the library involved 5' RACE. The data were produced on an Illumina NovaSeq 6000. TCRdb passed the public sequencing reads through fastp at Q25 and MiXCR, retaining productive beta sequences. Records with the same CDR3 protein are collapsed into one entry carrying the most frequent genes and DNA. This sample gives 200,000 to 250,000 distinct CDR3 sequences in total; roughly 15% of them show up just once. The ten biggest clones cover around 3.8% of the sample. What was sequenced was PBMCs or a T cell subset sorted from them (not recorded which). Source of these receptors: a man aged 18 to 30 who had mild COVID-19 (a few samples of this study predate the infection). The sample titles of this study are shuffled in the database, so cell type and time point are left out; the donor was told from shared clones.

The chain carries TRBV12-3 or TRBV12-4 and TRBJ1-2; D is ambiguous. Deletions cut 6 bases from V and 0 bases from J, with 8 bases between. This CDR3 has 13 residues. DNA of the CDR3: TGTGCCAGCAGAACGACGGCTAACTATGGCTACACCTTC. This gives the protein CASRTTANYGYTF.

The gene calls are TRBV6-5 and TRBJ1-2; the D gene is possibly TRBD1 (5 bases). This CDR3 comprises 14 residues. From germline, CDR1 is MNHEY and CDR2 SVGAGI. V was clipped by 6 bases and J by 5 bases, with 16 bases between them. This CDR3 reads CASSESWGLYGYTF. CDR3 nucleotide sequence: TGTGCCAGCAGCGAGTCCTGGGGACTTTATGGCTACACCTTC.

CDR3 nucleotide sequence: TGCAGTGCCTCCCGGACAGGGTCTGGAAACACCATATATTTT. Its protein product is CSASRTGSGNTIYF. This chain uses TRBV20-1 with TRBJ1-3; TRBD1 agrees at 8 bases. The CDR3 spans 14 residues. The germline gives CDR1 DFQATT, CDR2 SNEGSKA (reference sequence). V lost 6 bases, J lost 1 base, and 5 bases stayed unmatched.

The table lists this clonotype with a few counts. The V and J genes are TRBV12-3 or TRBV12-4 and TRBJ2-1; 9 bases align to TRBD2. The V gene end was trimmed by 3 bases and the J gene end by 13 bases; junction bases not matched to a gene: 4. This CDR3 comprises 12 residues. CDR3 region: CASSLLRGGQFF. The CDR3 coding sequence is TGTGCCAGCAGTTTGTTGCGGGGGGGCCAGTTCTTC.

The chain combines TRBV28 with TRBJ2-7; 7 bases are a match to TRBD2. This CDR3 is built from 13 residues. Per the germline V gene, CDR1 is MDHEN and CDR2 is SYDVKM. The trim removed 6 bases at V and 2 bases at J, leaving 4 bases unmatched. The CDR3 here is CASRPGLPYEQYF. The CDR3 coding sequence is TGTGCCAGCAGGCCGGGACTACCCTACGAGCAGTACTTC.

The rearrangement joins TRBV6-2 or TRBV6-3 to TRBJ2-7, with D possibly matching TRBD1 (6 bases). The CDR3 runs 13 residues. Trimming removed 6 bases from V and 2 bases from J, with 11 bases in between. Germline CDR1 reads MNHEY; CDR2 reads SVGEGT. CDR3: CASRDPGAYEQYV. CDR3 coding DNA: TGTGCCAGCAGGGATCCAGGGGCCTACGAGCAGTACGTC.

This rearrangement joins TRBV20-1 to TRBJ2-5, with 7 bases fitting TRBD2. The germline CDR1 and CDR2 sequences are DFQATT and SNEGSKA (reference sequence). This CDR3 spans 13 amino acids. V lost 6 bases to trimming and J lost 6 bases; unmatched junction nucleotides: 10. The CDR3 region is CSAPGPGTKTQYF. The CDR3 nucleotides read TGCAGTGCCCCGGGCCCCGGGACTAAGACCCAGTACTTC.

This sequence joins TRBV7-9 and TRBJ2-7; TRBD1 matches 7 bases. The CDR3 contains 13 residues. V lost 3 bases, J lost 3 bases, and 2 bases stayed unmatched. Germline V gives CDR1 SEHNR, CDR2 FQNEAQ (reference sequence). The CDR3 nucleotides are TGTGCCAGCAGCTTTCAGGGGGTCTACGAGCAGTACTTC. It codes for CASSFQGVYEQYF.

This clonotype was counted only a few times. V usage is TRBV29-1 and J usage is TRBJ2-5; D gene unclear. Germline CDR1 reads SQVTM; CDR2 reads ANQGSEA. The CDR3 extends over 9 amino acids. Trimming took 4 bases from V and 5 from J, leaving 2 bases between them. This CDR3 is CSVGETQYF. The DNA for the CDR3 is TGCAGCGTTGGTGAGACCCAGTACTTC.

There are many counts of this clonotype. In DNA, the CDR3 is TGTGCCAGCAGTGAATCGGGGACAGGCCTTTACGAGCAGTACGTC. It encodes CASSESGTGLYEQYV. The rearrangement uses TRBV28 and TRBJ2-7; TRBD1 agrees at 8 bases. Germline CDR1 and CDR2: MDHEN and SYDVKM. With 5 bases clipped from V and 4 bases from J, the junction kept 10 bases outside the gene matches. The CDR3 length is 15 residues.

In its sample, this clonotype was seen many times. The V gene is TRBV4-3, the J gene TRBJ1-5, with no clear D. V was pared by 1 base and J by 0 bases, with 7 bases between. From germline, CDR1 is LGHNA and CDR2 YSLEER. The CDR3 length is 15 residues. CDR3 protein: CASSQGGYSNQPQHF. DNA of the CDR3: TGCGCCAGCAGCCAAGGAGGTTATAGCAATCAGCCCCAGCATTTT.

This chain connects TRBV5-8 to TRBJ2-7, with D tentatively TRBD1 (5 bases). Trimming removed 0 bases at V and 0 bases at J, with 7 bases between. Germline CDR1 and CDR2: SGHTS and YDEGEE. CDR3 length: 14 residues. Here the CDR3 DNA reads TGTGCCAGCAGCTTGGGACAGCGCTCCTACGAGCAGTACGTC. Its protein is CASSLGQRSYEQYV.

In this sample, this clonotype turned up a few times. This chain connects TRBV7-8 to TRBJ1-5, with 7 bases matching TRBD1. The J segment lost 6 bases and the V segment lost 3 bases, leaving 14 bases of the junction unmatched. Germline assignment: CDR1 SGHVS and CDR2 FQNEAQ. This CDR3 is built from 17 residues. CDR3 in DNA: TGTGCCAGCAGCTTGCGAGCGGGCAGGGGGAACGGTCAGCCCCAGCATTTT. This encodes CASSLRAGRGNGQPQHF.

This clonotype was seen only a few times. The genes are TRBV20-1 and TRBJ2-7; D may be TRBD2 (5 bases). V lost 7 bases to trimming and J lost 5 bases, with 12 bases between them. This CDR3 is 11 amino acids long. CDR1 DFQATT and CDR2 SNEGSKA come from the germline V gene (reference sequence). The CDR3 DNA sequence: TGCAGTGGGAGGTCAACGGACGAGCAGTACTTC. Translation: CSGRSTDEQYF.

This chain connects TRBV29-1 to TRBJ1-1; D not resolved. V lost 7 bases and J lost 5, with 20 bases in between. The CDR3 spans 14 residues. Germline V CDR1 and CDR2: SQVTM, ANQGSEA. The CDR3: CSARGQVERTEAFF. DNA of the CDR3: TGCAGCGCGCGCGGGCAGGTCGAACGGACTGAAGCTTTCTTT.

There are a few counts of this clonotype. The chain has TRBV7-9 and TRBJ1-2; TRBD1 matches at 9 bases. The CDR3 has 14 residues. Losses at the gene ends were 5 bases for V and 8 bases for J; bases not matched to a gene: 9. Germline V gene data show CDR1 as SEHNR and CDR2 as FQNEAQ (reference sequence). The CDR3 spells CASSQLQGAWGYTF. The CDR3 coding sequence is TGTGCCAGCAGCCAGTTACAGGGGGCGTGGGGCTACACCTTC. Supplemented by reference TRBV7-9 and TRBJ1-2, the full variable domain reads DTGVSQNPRHKITKRGQNVTFRCDPISEHNRLYWYRQTLGQGPEFLTYFQNEAQLEKSRLLSDRFSAERPKGSFSTLEIQRTEQGDSAMYLCASSQLQGAWGYTFGSGTRLTVV.

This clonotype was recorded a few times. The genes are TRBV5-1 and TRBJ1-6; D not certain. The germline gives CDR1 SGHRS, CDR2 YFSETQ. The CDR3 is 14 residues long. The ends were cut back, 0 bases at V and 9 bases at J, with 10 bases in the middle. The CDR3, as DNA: TGCGCCAGCAGCTTGGACACCTTGGGTTCACCCCTCCACTTT. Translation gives CASSLDTLGSPLHF.

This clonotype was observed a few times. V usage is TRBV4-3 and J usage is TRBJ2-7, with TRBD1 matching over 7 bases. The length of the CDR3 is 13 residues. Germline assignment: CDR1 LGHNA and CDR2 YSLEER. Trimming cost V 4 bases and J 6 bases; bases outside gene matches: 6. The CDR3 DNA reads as TGCGCCAGCAGCCTTAGACAGGGCATCGAGCAGTACTTC. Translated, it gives CASSLRQGIEQYF.

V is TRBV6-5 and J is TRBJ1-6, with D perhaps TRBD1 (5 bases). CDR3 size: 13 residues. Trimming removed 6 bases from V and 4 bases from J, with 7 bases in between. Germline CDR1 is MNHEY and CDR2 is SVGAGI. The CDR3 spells CASRWGYNSPLHF. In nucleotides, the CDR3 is TGTGCCAGCAGGTGGGGGTATAATTCACCCCTCCACTTT.

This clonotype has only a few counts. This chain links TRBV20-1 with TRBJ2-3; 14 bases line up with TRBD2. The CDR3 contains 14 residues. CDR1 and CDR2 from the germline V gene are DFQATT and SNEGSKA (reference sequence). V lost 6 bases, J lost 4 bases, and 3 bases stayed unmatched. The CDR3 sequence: CSATSGGAADTQYF. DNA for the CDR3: TGCAGTGCGACTAGCGGGGGGGCAGCAGATACGCAGTATTTT.

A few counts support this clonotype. CDR3 protein: CASSLGSSQGGTEAFF. CDR3 sequence (DNA): TGCGCCAGCAGCTTGGGATCATCTCAGGGGGGGACTGAAGCTTTCTTT. The chain is built from TRBV5-1 and TRBJ1-1, with 7 bases fitting TRBD1. Trimming removed 0 bases from V and 5 bases from J; junction bases left unmatched: 10. CDR3 size: 16 residues. Germline lookup yields CDR1 SGHRS and CDR2 YFSETQ.

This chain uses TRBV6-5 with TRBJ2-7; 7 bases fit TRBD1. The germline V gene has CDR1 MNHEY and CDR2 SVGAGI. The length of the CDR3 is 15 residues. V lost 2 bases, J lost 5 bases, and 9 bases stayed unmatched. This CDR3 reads CASSYTPTGSHEQYF. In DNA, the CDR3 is TGTGCCAGCAGTTACACGCCGACAGGGAGCCACGAGCAGTACTTC.

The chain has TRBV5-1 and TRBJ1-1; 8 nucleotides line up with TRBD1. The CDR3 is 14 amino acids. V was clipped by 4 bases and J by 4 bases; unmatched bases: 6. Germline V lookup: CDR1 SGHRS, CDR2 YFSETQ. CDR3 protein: CASSPTGVGTEAFF. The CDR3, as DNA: TGCGCCAGCAGCCCGACAGGGGTAGGCACTGAAGCTTTCTTT. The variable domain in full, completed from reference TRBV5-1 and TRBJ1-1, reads KAGVTQTPRYLIKTRGQQVTLSCSPISGHRSVSWYQQTPGQGLQFLFEYFSETQRNKGNFPGRFSGRQFSNSRSEMNVSTLELGDSALYLCASSPTGVGTEAFFGQGTRLTVV.

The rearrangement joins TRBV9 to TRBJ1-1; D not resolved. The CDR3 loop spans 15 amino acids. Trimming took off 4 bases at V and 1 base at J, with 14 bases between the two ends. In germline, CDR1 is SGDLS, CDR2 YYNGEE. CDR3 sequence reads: CASSPEGSTNTEAFF. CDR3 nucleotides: TGTGCCAGCAGCCCCGAAGGGTCCACGAACACTGAAGCTTTCTTT.

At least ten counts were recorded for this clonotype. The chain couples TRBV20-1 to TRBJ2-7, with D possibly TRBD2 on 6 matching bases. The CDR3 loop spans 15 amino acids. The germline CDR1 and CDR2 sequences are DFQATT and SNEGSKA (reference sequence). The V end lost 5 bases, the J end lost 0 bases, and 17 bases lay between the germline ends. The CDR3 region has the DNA TGCAGTGCTCCCCGAGGAGGGCAGTCCTCCTACGAGCAGTACTTC. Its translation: CSAPRGGQSSYEQYF.

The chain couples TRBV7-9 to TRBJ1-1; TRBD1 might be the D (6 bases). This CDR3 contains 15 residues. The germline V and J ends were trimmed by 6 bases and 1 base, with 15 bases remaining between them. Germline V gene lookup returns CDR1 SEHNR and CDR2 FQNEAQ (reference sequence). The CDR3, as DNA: TGTGCCAGCAGTCGCCTCGAAGGGGGGAACACTGAAGCTTTCTTT. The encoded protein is CASSRLEGGNTEAFF. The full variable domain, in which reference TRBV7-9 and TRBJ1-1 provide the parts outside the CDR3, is DTGVSQNPRHKITKRGQNVTFRCDPISEHNRLYWYRQTLGQGPEFLTYFQNEAQLEKSRLLSDRFSAERPKGSFSTLEIQRTEQGDSAMYLCASSRLEGGNTEAFFGQGTRLTVV.

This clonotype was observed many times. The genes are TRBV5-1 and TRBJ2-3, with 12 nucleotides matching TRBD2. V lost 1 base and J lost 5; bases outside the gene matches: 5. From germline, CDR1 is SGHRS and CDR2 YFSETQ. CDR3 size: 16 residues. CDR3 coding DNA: TGCGCCAGCAGCTTGAAACTAGCGGGGGGTGGAGATACGCAGTATTTT. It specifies CASSLKLAGGGDTQYF. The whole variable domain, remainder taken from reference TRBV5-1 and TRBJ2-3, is KAGVTQTPRYLIKTRGQQVTLSCSPISGHRSVSWYQQTPGQGLQFLFEYFSETQRNKGNFPGRFSGRQFSNSRSEMNVSTLELGDSALYLCASSLKLAGGGDTQYFGPGTRLTVL.